Below, one T cell receptor beta chain is given with its context. What it binds is unknown. The sample belongs to a study of T cells after yellow fever vaccination. Study background: Preparation of the low-cell-number fractions used SMART-Seq v4 Ultra Low Input.

This CDR3 is built from 14 residues. The V segment lost 4 bases and the J segment 5 bases; nucleotides outside the gene matches: 3. Germline V gene lookup returns CDR1 SGHRS and CDR2 YFSETQ. TCRdb processed the 5' RACE reads anew with MiXCR; each CDR3 protein has one entry. The table lists 300,000 or so distinct CDR3 sequences, 3.5% to 4.5% of them singletons. Study-wide results and caveats: Clonotype sharing between CD4 and CD8 compartments was small. The study re-detected most primary-vaccination clones after the booster (96% CD4, 88% CD8).

V and J are TRBV5-1 and TRBJ2-5, with 12 bases identical to TRBD2. The material was PBMCs, obtained 5 days after the yellow fever booster vaccination. The receptor comes from a man between 18 and 29 years old who received the YFV17D yellow fever vaccine. The CDR3 coding sequence is TGCGCCAGCAGCACCGGACTAGCGGGGGAGACCCAGTACTTC. Its protein is CASSTGLAGETQYF.